This T cell receptor beta chain comes out of a study of cytomegalovirus exposure and HLA in healthy donors. The wider study: A later analysis reported the same platform for the 110 or so validation repertoires and the roughly 670 first-cohort repertoires. Overall study results and limits: 164 TCR beta chains were listed as cytomegalovirus-associated. Most TCR sequences were rare, but some public TCRs occurred in many donors.

The assay was immunoSEQ multiplex PCR, and TCRdb's table has in-frame clones only and misses some. This table has about 180,000 clones, around nine tenths appearing once. This CDR3 region has 15 residues. Trimming pared 4 bases from V and 3 bases from J, leaving 16 bases between. Germline loops: CDR1 SGHRS, CDR2 YFSETQ. Note on this clone: Its antigen is not identified.

Sequenced: PBMCs. This TCR came from a woman in her 30s in good health and CMV-seronegative. The V call is TRBV5-1, the J call TRBJ1-1; no reliable D call. The DNA of the CDR3 is TGCGCCAGCAGCAAATGGTCGGCCCAGGACACTGAAGCTTTCTTT. Translated, it gives CASSKWSAQDTEAFF. Full variable domain (outside the CDR3, taken from reference TRBV5-1 and TRBJ1-1): KAGVTQTPRYLIKTRGQQVTLSCSPISGHRSVSWYQQTPGQGLQFLFEYFSETQRNKGNFPGRFSGRQFSNSRSEMNVSTLELGDSALYLCASSKWSAQDTEAFFGQGTRLTVV.